This entry features one T cell receptor (beta chain) sequence. This sample stems from a study of T cells in Graves' hyperthyroidism and ophthalmopathy. This CDR3 spans 12 amino acids. V lost 0 bases and J 7 bases, leaving 9 bases between the germline ends. Germline lookup yields CDR1 DFQATT and CDR2 SNEGSKA (reference sequence). RNA transcripts gave rise to amplified TCR beta CDR3 regions. First-round RT-PCR targeting the TCR CDR3 was performed with the HTBI primer set. TCRdb reprocessed the multiplex PCR reads with MiXCR, giving one entry per CDR3 protein. This table holds about 590,000 distinct CDR3 sequences, 15% to 18% found once.

The TCR originated in a woman aged 25 to 39 with Graves' hyperthyroidism. The specimen sequenced was blood. V is TRBV20-1 and J is TRBJ1-1, with D hard to call. CDR3 region: CSARDLNGEAFF. Written as DNA, the CDR3 is TGCAGTGCTAGAGATTTAAACGGTGAAGCTTTCTTT.